The sequence of this T cell receptor beta chain was determined in a study (dated by TCRdb to the mid-2010s). Turning to this clonotype: Its specific antigen is unknown. No base quality information exists; no much larger clone differs at one position.

Library method: RT-PCR. TCRdb shows the sequencer as Illumina MiSeq. TCRdb's own reprocessing of the public reads used fastp at Q25 and MiXCR and kept productive beta chains. Each record represents a unique CDR3 protein, reported with the most common genes and DNA among its rows. This sample gives about 700,000 distinct CDR3 sequences in total; 12% to 15% of them show up just once. About 3.9% of the sample comes from the top ten. According to the germline V gene (reference sequence), CDR1 reads SEHNR and CDR2 reads FQNEAQ. Reading from cysteine to phenylalanine, the CDR3 counts 12 amino acids. The read is trimmed to its CDR3 DNA, 36 bases read in frame from base 1. At the junction V is shortened by 8 bases and J by 2 bases; bases outside the gene matches: 0.

The sequence came from a female donor in good health, serving as a healthy control. Rearrangement joined TRBV7-9 to TRBJ1-5; TRBD1 agrees with 7 junctional bases. The sample was memory CD4+ T cells from blood. The CDR3 sequence is CASGQGNQPQHF. The DNA reads as follows: TGTGCCAGCGGACAGGGCAATCAGCCCCAGCATTTT.